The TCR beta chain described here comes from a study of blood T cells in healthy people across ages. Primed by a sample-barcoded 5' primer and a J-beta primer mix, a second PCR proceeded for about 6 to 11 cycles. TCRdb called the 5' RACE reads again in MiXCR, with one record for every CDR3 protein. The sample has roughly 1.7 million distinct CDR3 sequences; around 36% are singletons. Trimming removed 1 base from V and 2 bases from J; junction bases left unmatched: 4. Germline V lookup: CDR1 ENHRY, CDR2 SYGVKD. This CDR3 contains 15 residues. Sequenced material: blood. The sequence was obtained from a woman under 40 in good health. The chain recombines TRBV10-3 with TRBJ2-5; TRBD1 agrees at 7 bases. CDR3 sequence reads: CAISEFMDRQETQYF. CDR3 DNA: TGTGCCATCAGTGAGTTTATGGACAGGCAAGAGACCCAGTACTTC.